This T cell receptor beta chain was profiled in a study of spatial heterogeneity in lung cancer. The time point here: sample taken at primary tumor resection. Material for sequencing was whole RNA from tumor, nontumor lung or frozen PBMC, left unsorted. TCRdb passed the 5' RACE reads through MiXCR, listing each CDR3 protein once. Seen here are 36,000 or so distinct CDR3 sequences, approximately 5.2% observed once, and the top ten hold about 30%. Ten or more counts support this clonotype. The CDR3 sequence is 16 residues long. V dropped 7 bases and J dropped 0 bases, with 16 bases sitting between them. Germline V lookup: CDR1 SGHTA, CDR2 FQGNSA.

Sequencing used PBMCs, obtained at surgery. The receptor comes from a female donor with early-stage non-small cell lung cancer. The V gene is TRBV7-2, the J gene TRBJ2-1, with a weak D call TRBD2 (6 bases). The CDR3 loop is CASTRGGGSSYNEQFF. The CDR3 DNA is TGTGCCAGCACCCGGGGCGGAGGGAGCTCCTACAATGAGCAGTTCTTC.